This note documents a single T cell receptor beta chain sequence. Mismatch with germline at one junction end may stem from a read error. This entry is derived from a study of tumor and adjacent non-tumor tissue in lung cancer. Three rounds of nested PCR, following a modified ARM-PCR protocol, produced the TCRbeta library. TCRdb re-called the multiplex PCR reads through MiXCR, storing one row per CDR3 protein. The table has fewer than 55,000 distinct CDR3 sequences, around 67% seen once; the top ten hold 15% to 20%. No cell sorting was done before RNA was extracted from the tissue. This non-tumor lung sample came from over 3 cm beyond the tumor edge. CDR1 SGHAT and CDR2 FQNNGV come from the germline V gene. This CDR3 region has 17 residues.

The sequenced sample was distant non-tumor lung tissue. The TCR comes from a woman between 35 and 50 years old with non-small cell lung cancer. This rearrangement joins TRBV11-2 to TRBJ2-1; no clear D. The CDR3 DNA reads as TGTGCCAACAGCTTAGAGTCGTTCATGGCATTGTACAATGAGCAGTTCTTC. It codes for CANSLESFMALYNEQFF. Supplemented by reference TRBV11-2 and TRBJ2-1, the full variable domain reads EAGVAQSPRYKIIEKRQSVAFWCNPISGHATLYWYQQILGQGPKLLIQFQNNGVVDDSQLPKDRFSAERLKGVDSTLKIQPAKLEDSAVYLCANSLESFMALYNEQFFGPGTRLTVL.